This T cell receptor (beta chain) was recorded in a study of regulatory T cells in long-lasting Graves disease. Study in general: Over 5 years on antithyroid drugs plus positive TSH receptor antibodies marked Graves' disease as persistent.

Arm-PCR of CDR3 regions with iRepertoire HTBI primers generated TCR beta libraries. Each CDR3 protein gets one entry after TCRdb re-called the multiplex PCR reads with MiXCR. The sample gives hundreds of thousands of distinct CDR3 sequences, less than 25% of which show up once; over 7.5% is in the top ten. Time point meaning: persistent/refractory GD, antithyroid drugs over 5 years with positive TRAb. From RNA extracted from PBMCs, the TCR library was made. With respect to this clonotype: The antigen remains unidentified. The germline gene is not matched at one end of the junction; a read error may be the cause.

Study-level points and caveats: Possibly, too few samples lowered accuracy.

The sample was peripheral blood mononuclear cells (PBMCs), taken when the disease was refractory, from a patient treated with antithyroid drugs. The receptor's source is a female donor with Graves disease.

The chain's CDR3 is CATSDRRPGANVLTF. CDR3 coding DNA: TGTGCCACCAGTGACCGGAGACCTGGGGCCAACGTCCTGACTTTC. V gene TRBV12-3 or TRBV12-4 combines with J gene TRBJ2-6; no clear D gene. The CDR3 runs to 15 residues.